Each of the 20 T cell receptor beta chains below was sequenced from the same sample in a study of technical replicates of blood from a few donors. Profiling relied on immunoSEQ multiplex PCR, and the TCRdb table lists in-frame clones only, not all of them. The table shows 13,000 to 15,000 clones, with 84% occurring only once. The specimen was PBMCs. These receptors were obtained from a human donor in good health.

The CDR3: CASSPVFGANVLTF. The CDR3 region has the DNA TGTGCCAGCAGCCCAGTATTCGGGGCCAACGTCCTGACTTTC. This chain joins TRBV7-6 and TRBJ2-6; no clear D. V was trimmed by 5 bases and J by 4 bases, leaving 9 bases between them. The CDR3 loop spans 14 amino acids. Per germline, CDR1 SGHVS and CDR2 FNYEAQ.

The rearrangement joins TRBV30 to TRBJ2-3, with 7 bases lining up with TRBD1. The CDR3 sequence is 14 residues long. Germline V gene lookup returns CDR1 GTSNPN and CDR2 SVGIG (reference sequence). With 1 base clipped from V and 4 bases from J, the junction kept 5 bases outside the gene matches. CDR3 sequence (DNA): TGTGCCTGGAGTGATACAGGGGTGGCAGATACGCAGTATTTT. Its translation: CAWSDTGVADTQYF.

The chain uses TRBV29-1 and TRBJ2-6, with D maybe TRBD2 (5 bases). Per germline, CDR1 SQVTM and CDR2 ANQGSEA. V gave up 4 bases and J gave up 0 bases, with 10 bases separating them. This CDR3 has 15 residues. Here the CDR3 reads CSVGTASSGANVLTF. Here the CDR3 DNA reads TGCAGCGTTGGGACTGCCAGCTCTGGGGCCAACGTCCTGACTTTC.

V gene TRBV6-4 combines with J gene TRBJ2-1; 9 bases map to TRBD1. The CDR3 has 16 amino acids. Trimming took 5 bases from V and 3 from J; bases not matched to a gene: 8. The germline CDR1 and CDR2 sequences are MRHNA and SNTAGT. The CDR3 region is CASSLQGAGLYNEQFF. DNA of the CDR3: TGTGCCAGCAGTCTACAGGGGGCTGGCCTCTACAATGAGCAGTTCTTC.

V and J are TRBV28 and TRBJ1-2, with 10 bases fitting TRBD1. The trim removed 5 bases at V and 8 bases at J, leaving 8 bases unmatched. The germline CDR1 and CDR2 sequences are MDHEN and SYDVKM. CDR3 size: 14 residues. The CDR3 DNA reads TGTGCCAGCAGTCGAACCCGGGACAGGGGCGGCTACACCTTC. It yields the protein CASSRTRDRGGYTF.

This clone came up a few times. The chain links TRBV27 to TRBJ2-7, with a weak D call TRBD1 (5 bases). The V gene's germline CDR1 is MNHEY and CDR2 SMNVEV (reference sequence). The CDR3 length is 13 residues. V gave up 4 bases and J gave up 5 bases, with 12 bases separating them. The CDR3 spells CASSSNRIHEQYF. The DNA of the CDR3 is TGTGCCAGCAGTTCGAACAGGATCCACGAGCAGTACTTC.

This clone appeared a single time. The CDR3 spells CASSYSYVLSNQPQHF. In DNA, the CDR3 is TGTGCCAGCAGTTACTCGTATGTTTTGAGTAATCAGCCCCAGCATTTT. V and J are TRBV6-5 and TRBJ1-5; the D is unclear. The CDR3 is 16 amino acids. The V end was cut by 0 bases, the J end by 4 bases, with 13 bases between. CDR1 and CDR2 from the germline V gene are MNHEY and SVGAGI.

This chain connects TRBV6-4 to TRBJ2-3; 11 positions match TRBD2. From germline, CDR1 is MRHNA and CDR2 SNTAGT. The CDR3 length is 16 residues. Unmatched junction bases numbered 1, after V lost 0 bases and J lost 2 bases. CDR3 sequence reads: CASSDSSGRATDTQYF. As DNA, the CDR3 is TGTGCCAGCAGTGACTCTAGCGGGAGGGCCACAGATACGCAGTATTTT.

J is TRBJ2-1 and V is TRBV9; D may be TRBD2 (6 bases). CDR3 length: 16 amino acids. Germline V gene data show CDR1 as SGDLS and CDR2 as YYNGEE. Trimming took off 0 bases at V and 3 bases at J, with 13 bases between the two ends. CDR3 residues: CASSVVGLPNYNEQFF. CDR3 DNA: TGTGCCAGCAGCGTAGTGGGACTCCCAAACTACAATGAGCAGTTCTTC.

This chain links TRBV28 with TRBJ1-3; tentatively, D is TRBD1 (6 bases). Germline V gives CDR1 MDHEN, CDR2 SYDVKM. Trimming stripped 2 bases from V and 1 base from J, with 9 bases between. This CDR3 is built from 15 residues. CDR3 coding DNA: TGTGCCAGCAGTTTACCTAGGGGGTCTGGAAACACCATATATTTT. Its protein product is CASSLPRGSGNTIYF.

This chain connects TRBV10-3 to TRBJ2-4; 7 bases are a match to TRBD1. The CDR3 extends over 16 amino acids. With 0 bases clipped from V and 0 bases from J, the junction kept 2 bases outside the gene matches. CDR1 ENHRY and CDR2 SYGVKD come from the germline V gene. The CDR3 loop is CAISESRGLAKNIQYF. In nucleotides, the CDR3 is TGTGCCATCAGTGAGTCGAGGGGGCTAGCCAAAAACATTCAGTACTTC.

This sequence joins TRBV6-1 and TRBJ2-2, with TRBD1 matching 7 bases. CDR1 is MNHNS and CDR2 is SASEGT in the germline V gene. This CDR3 is built from 14 residues. Unmatched junction bases numbered 3, after V lost 6 bases and J lost 2 bases. The CDR3 bases are TGTGCCAGCAGGGGACAGAGAAACACCGGGGAGCTGTTTTTT. This gives the protein CASRGQRNTGELFF.

This clone appeared once. The chain uses TRBV6-1 and TRBJ2-1, with 12 positions matching TRBD2. Germline CDR1 and CDR2: MNHNS and SASEGT. The ends lost 4 bases at V and 4 bases at J; junction bases unmatched: 8. The length of the CDR3 is 17 residues. The CDR3 is CASSGLAGVTGYNEQFF. Written as DNA, the CDR3 is TGTGCCAGCAGTGGACTAGCGGGAGTAACCGGGTACAATGAGCAGTTCTTC.

The chain employs TRBV4-1 and TRBJ2-1; 12 positions agree with TRBD2. Germline V CDR1 and CDR2: MGHRA, YSYEKL. J was trimmed by 5 bases and V by 0 bases; bases with no gene match: 2. This CDR3 is built from 16 residues. CDR3 sequence (DNA): TGCGCCAGCAGCCAAGATCGGACTAGCGGGAACAATGAGCAGTTCTTC. Amino acids: CASSQDRTSGNNEQFF.

The rearrangement links TRBV28 to TRBJ1-2; weak D call: TRBD1 (6 bases). CDR1 MDHEN and CDR2 SYDVKM come from the germline V gene. This CDR3 region has 15 residues. Trimming pared 4 bases from V and 8 bases from J, leaving 20 bases between. CDR3 sequence reads: CASSSGQGALRGYTF. In DNA, the CDR3 is TGTGCCAGCAGTTCGGGACAAGGGGCTTTGCGGGGCTACACCTTC.

V is TRBV28 and J is TRBJ2-1; TRBD2 matches at 8 bases. The CDR3 has 15 amino acids. Germline CDR1 reads MDHEN; CDR2 reads SYDVKM. With V trimmed by 7 bases and J by 7 bases, 12 bases remained unmatched. CDR3 nucleotide sequence: TGTGCCAGCACGGGGCAACTAGCGGTCGGAAATGAGCAGTTCTTC. This translates into CASTGQLAVGNEQFF.

This chain connects TRBV10-3 to TRBJ2-5; D is perhaps TRBD2 (5 bases). Germline lookup yields CDR1 ENHRY and CDR2 SYGVKD. The CDR3 runs to 14 residues. V shed 10 bases and J shed 5 bases, with 20 bases lying between them. The CDR3 is CATMDSRSGETQYF. For the CDR3, the DNA is TGTGCCACCATGGACTCCCGGTCGGGGGAGACCCAGTACTTC.

V usage is TRBV5-1 and J usage is TRBJ1-2; 10 nucleotides align to TRBD1. This CDR3 contains 16 residues. The germline gives CDR1 SGHRS, CDR2 YFSETQ. After removal of 0 bases from V and 4 bases from J, the junction contained 6 bases not matched to a gene. Written as DNA, the CDR3 is TGCGCCAGCAGCTTGGTAAGGGACAGGGGAAGCTATGGCTACACCTTC. Amino acid sequence: CASSLVRDRGSYGYTF. The whole variable domain, filled in from reference TRBV5-1 and TRBJ1-2, reads KAGVTQTPRYLIKTRGQQVTLSCSPISGHRSVSWYQQTPGQGLQFLFEYFSETQRNKGNFPGRFSGRQFSNSRSEMNVSTLELGDSALYLCASSLVRDRGSYGYTFGSGTRLTVV.

This rearrangement joins TRBV10-3 to TRBJ2-7, with 7 bases identical to TRBD2. The CDR3 is 13 residues long. Germline V lookup: CDR1 ENHRY, CDR2 SYGVKD. V lost 8 bases to trimming and J lost 0 bases; unmatched junction nucleotides: 4. The CDR3 protein is CAIGEGISYEQYF. In DNA, the CDR3 is TGTGCCATCGGGGAGGGAATCTCCTACGAGCAGTACTTC.

This clone has only one observation. V and J are TRBV28 and TRBJ2-7; a weak D match, TRBD2 (5 bases). The V gene's germline CDR1 is MDHEN and CDR2 SYDVKM. The CDR3 has 15 amino acids. V lost 6 bases, J lost 7 bases, and 22 bases lay in between. In DNA form, the CDR3 reads TGTGCCAGCAGCGTTTGGAGTAGCGCCTCCGCTGAGCAGTACTTC. Translation gives CASSVWSSASAEQYF.